Each of the 25 T cell receptor beta chains below was sequenced from the same sample in a study of stem cell transplantation in POMP-related autoinflammatory disease. Measured with immunoSEQ multiplex PCR; TCRdb has only the in-frame clones, and not every one. The table has tens of thousands of clones, approximately 78% seen once; the top ten hold 2% to 3%. Sequenced here: CD4+ T cells from PBMCs, sampled before stem cell transplantation. These receptors were collected from a human donor with POMP-related autoinflammation and immune dysregulation (PRAID).

The CDR3 reads CASRGSGTSTDTQYF. In DNA, the CDR3 is TGTGCCAGCAGAGGTAGCGGTACTAGCACAGATACGCAGTATTTT. V gene TRBV7-6 combines with J gene TRBJ2-3; TRBD2 might be the D (6 bases). V was shortened by 6 bases and J by 0 bases, with 13 bases between the two germline ends. The CDR3 spans 15 residues. Germline assignment: CDR1 SGHVS and CDR2 FNYEAQ. Based on the CDR3 plus reference TRBV7-6 and TRBJ2-3, the full variable domain is GAGVSQSPRYKVTKRGQDVALRCDPISGHVSLYWYRQALGQGPEFLTYFNYEAQQDKSGLPNDRFSAERPEGSISTLTIQRTEQRDSAMYRCASRGSGTSTDTQYFGPGTRLTVL.

The J gene is TRBJ2-5, the V gene TRBV6-5; D possibly uses TRBD1 or TRBD2 (6 bases each). Deletions cut 4 bases from V and 5 bases from J, with 14 bases between. This CDR3 spans 14 amino acids. Germline lookup yields CDR1 MNHEY and CDR2 SVGAGI. CDR3 region: CASSSPGAGETQYF. CDR3 coding DNA: TGTGCCAGCAGTTCCCCGGGGGCAGGGGAGACCCAGTACTTC.

The J gene is TRBJ1-2, the V gene TRBV30; no clear D gene. V gave up 1 base and J gave up 8 bases, with 14 bases separating them. The germline CDR1 and CDR2 sequences are GTSNPN and SVGIG (reference sequence). CDR3 length: 13 residues. This CDR3 reads CAWSGAHRGGYTF. The CDR3 DNA follows: TGTGCCTGGAGTGGGGCTCACCGAGGGGGCTACACCTTC.

The chain links TRBV5-1 to TRBJ1-6; 9 bases are a match to TRBD1. The V segment lost 10 bases and the J segment 7 bases; nucleotides outside the gene matches: 3. In germline, CDR1 is SGHRS, CDR2 YFSETQ. This CDR3 is built from 12 residues. The CDR3 bases are TGCGCCTCCGGGACAGGGAATTCACCCCTCCACTTT. Amino acids: CASGTGNSPLHF.

This clone was detected only a few times. The V gene is TRBV6-6, the J gene TRBJ2-2; 10 bases agree with TRBD1. CDR1 and CDR2 (germline): MNHNY, SVGAGI (reference sequence). The CDR3 has 15 amino acids. After removal of 6 bases from V and 7 bases from J, the junction contained 8 bases not matched to a gene. The CDR3 here is CASSNRDRGGGELFF. The CDR3 bases are TGTGCCAGCAGCAACCGGGACAGGGGTGGCGGGGAGCTGTTTTTT.

This rearrangement joins TRBV5-1 to TRBJ2-1; TRBD2 agrees at 8 bases. The germline gives CDR1 SGHRS, CDR2 YFSETQ. This CDR3 comprises 16 residues. The trim removed 0 bases at V and 3 bases at J, leaving 5 bases unmatched. CDR3 loop: CASSLAGTRGYNEQFF. DNA of the CDR3: TGCGCCAGCAGCTTGGCGGGGACTAGGGGCTACAATGAGCAGTTCTTC.

The V and J genes are TRBV12-5 and TRBJ2-7, with D hard to call. Trimming shortened V by 0 bases and J by 6 bases, and 12 bases separated the two germline ends. Per germline, CDR1 LGHNT and CDR2 FRNRAP. The CDR3 consists of 14 residues. CDR3 DNA sequence: TGTGCTAGTGGTTTGGTACCCCCGGCCGGCGAGCAGTACTTC. Translation gives CASGLVPPAGEQYF.

This chain joins TRBV10-3 and TRBJ1-1, with D unresolved. The CDR3 is 14 amino acids. The germline CDR1 and CDR2 sequences are ENHRY and SYGVKD. V was clipped by 6 bases and J by 0 bases, with 11 bases between them. CDR3 loop: CAISPEVVNTEAFF. Written as DNA, the CDR3 is TGTGCCATCAGCCCCGAGGTGGTGAACACTGAAGCTTTCTTT.

The count of this clone is one. The CDR3 loop reads CASSKRGGSYNEQFF. The CDR3, as DNA: TGTGCCAGCAGCAAGCGGGGGGGTTCCTACAATGAGCAGTTCTTC. This chain joins TRBV27 and TRBJ2-1; 10 bases match TRBD2. The germline CDR1 and CDR2 sequences are MNHEY and SMNVEV (reference sequence). V shed 6 bases, J shed 1 base, and the junction held 3 bases outside the gene matches. The CDR3 has 15 residues.

The rearrangement uses TRBV10-3 and TRBJ2-1, with 11 bases fitting TRBD2. CDR1 is ENHRY, CDR2 SYGVKD, per germline. CDR3 size: 15 residues. With V trimmed by 0 bases and J by 8 bases, 3 bases remained unmatched. CDR3 nucleotide sequence: TGTGCCATCAGTGAGTCTAGCGGGGGGGCGTATGAGCAGTTCTTC. It yields the protein CAISESSGGAYEQFF.

This clone was detected only a few times. The rearrangement uses TRBV18 and TRBJ1-2; 7 bases agree with TRBD1. J was trimmed by 5 bases and V by 3 bases; bases with no gene match: 3. Germline V gives CDR1 KGHSH, CDR2 LQKENI. This CDR3 spans 13 amino acids. This CDR3 reads CASSPDREYGYTF. The CDR3 nucleotides are TGTGCCAGCTCACCCGACAGGGAGTATGGCTACACCTTC.

The chain uses TRBV18 and TRBJ2-3; no definite D call. The CDR3 runs 14 residues. CDR1 is KGHSH, CDR2 LQKENI, per germline. V lost 0 bases and J lost 2, with 6 bases in between. The CDR3 loop reads CASSPPSLTDTQYF. Written as DNA, the CDR3 is TGTGCCAGCTCACCACCATCCCTCACAGATACGCAGTATTTT.

The rearrangement uses TRBV29-1 and TRBJ2-2, with D perhaps matching TRBD1 (5 bases). The CDR3 is 16 residues long. Germline CDR1 is SQVTM and CDR2 is ANQGSEA. V lost 4 bases, J lost 3 bases, and 18 bases lay in between. CDR3: CSVGVVGHGYTGELFF. The DNA of the CDR3 is TGCAGCGTTGGGGTCGTCGGACACGGGTACACCGGGGAGCTGTTTTTT.

This clone has more than one count but fewer than ten. V gene TRBV30 combines with J gene TRBJ1-5; D remains unclear. The V end was cut by 0 bases, the J end by 6 bases, with 9 bases between. Per the germline V gene, CDR1 is GTSNPN and CDR2 is SVGIG (reference sequence). This CDR3 region has 13 residues. CDR3 sequence: CAWSVGVFQPQHF. The CDR3 DNA reads as TGTGCCTGGAGTGTCGGGGTATTTCAGCCCCAGCATTTT.

V is TRBV2 and J is TRBJ1-5; D ambiguous. Germline V gives CDR1 SNHLY, CDR2 FYNNEI. The CDR3 is 13 amino acids. V lost 2 bases to trimming and J lost 5 bases, with 7 bases between them. The CDR3 here is CASSETAYQPQHF. CDR3 sequence (DNA): TGTGCCAGCAGTGAAACGGCGTATCAGCCCCAGCATTTT.

The chain combines TRBV10-1 with TRBJ2-1, with 8 bases lining up with TRBD2. The CDR3 length is 17 residues. Germline V lookup: CDR1 WNHNN, CDR2 SYGVQD (reference sequence). J gave up 5 bases and V 8 bases, and 17 bases lay outside the gene matches. The CDR3 DNA follows: TGCGCCAGCCGCGATGTGGGATTAGCGGGGTTTAACAATGAGCAGTTCTTC. Amino acids: CASRDVGLAGFNNEQFF.

The rearrangement links TRBV11-3 to TRBJ2-2; the D gene is possibly TRBD1 (5 bases). CDR3 length: 14 amino acids. Germline V gives CDR1 SGHNT, CDR2 YENEEA. V lost 5 bases, J lost 6 bases, and 13 bases lay in between. The CDR3 protein is CASSQGQTAGELFF. CDR3 bases: TGTGCCAGCAGCCAGGGCCAAACTGCCGGGGAGCTGTTTTTT.

The chain combines TRBV14 with TRBJ1-2, with D possibly TRBD1 on 6 matching bases. Trimming took 4 bases from V and 2 from J, leaving 20 bases between them. The V gene's germline CDR1 is SGHDN and CDR2 FVKESK. This CDR3 comprises 17 residues. Here the CDR3 reads CASSRTGHPRANYGYTF. Written as DNA, the CDR3 is TGTGCCAGCAGCCGGACGGGACACCCCCGAGCGAACTATGGCTACACCTTC.

With respect to this clone: The same CDR3 can be traced to other DNA sequences in this sample. This chain links TRBV30 with TRBJ2-7; D remains ambiguous. Trimming cost V 0 bases and J 7 bases, with 10 bases left between them. This CDR3 has 12 amino acids. Germline-derived CDR1 and CDR2 are GTSNPN and SVGIG (reference sequence). The DNA of the CDR3 is TGTGCCTGGAGTGTAAATGGGTGGGAGCAGTACTTC. It encodes CAWSVNGWEQYF.

The chain links TRBV7-3 to TRBJ1-1, with D perhaps TRBD1 (5 bases). Germline loops: CDR1 SGHTA, CDR2 FQGTGA. The CDR3 extends over 13 amino acids. Deletions cut 5 bases from V and 5 bases from J, with 12 bases between. The DNA for the CDR3 is TGTGCCAGCAGCGCGCCAGGGAGTACTGAAGCTTTCTTT. As protein: CASSAPGSTEAFF.

This clone was detected only once. The genes are TRBV7-3 and TRBJ2-1; D unclear. V was trimmed by 4 bases and J by 10 bases, leaving 11 bases between them. The germline gives CDR1 SGHTA, CDR2 FQGTGA. The length of the CDR3 is 12 residues. The CDR3 sequence is CASSSSQGEQFF. CDR3 DNA: TGTGCCAGCAGCTCGTCTCAAGGAGAGCAGTTCTTC.

The genes are TRBV5-1 and TRBJ2-1, with D perhaps TRBD2 (5 bases). The germline V and J ends were trimmed by 3 bases and 7 bases, with 14 bases remaining between them. This CDR3 region has 14 residues. The germline V gene encodes CDR1 SGHRS and CDR2 YFSETQ. The CDR3 loop reads CASSSRLSENEQFF. The CDR3 DNA follows: TGCGCCAGCAGCTCCCGCCTTAGCGAAAATGAGCAGTTCTTC. Combining the CDR3 with reference TRBV5-1 and TRBJ2-1 gives the whole variable domain KAGVTQTPRYLIKTRGQQVTLSCSPISGHRSVSWYQQTPGQGLQFLFEYFSETQRNKGNFPGRFSGRQFSNSRSEMNVSTLELGDSALYLCASSSRLSENEQFFGPGTRLTVL.

The chain uses TRBV19 and TRBJ1-4; D remains unclear. From germline, CDR1 is LNHDA and CDR2 SQIVND (reference sequence). The CDR3 totals 15 residues. Trimming removed 5 bases from V and 8 bases from J, with 18 bases in between. The CDR3 sequence: CASSGWVDSREKLFF. The CDR3 bases are TGTGCCAGTAGTGGCTGGGTTGATAGTCGAGAAAAACTGTTTTTT. Drawing the rest from reference TRBV19 and TRBJ1-4, the complete variable domain is DGGITQSPKYLFRKEGQNVTLSCEQNLNHDAMYWYRQDPGQGLRLIYYSQIVNDFQKGDIAEGYSVSREKKESFPLTVTSAQKNPTAFYLCASSGWVDSREKLFFGSGTQLSVL.

This clone was recorded a few times. The CDR3 sequence is CASSLVLAQGPSGNTIYF. The CDR3 bases are TGTGCCAGCAGCTTAGTTTTGGCTCAGGGCCCCTCTGGAAACACCATATATTTT. V usage is TRBV7-2 and J usage is TRBJ1-3, with D possibly being TRBD1 (5 bases). The CDR3 sequence is 18 residues long. V was pared by 1 base and J by 0 bases, with 16 bases between. Per germline, CDR1 SGHTA and CDR2 FQGNSA.

This chain joins TRBV28 and TRBJ2-7, with D possibly being TRBD2 (6 bases). V gave up 4 bases and J gave up 3 bases, with 16 bases separating them. The CDR3 covers 15 residues. From germline, CDR1 is MDHEN and CDR2 SYDVKM. CDR3 amino acids: CASSWRASAFYEQYF. The CDR3 DNA sequence: TGTGCCAGCAGTTGGAGGGCTAGCGCTTTCTACGAGCAGTACTTC.